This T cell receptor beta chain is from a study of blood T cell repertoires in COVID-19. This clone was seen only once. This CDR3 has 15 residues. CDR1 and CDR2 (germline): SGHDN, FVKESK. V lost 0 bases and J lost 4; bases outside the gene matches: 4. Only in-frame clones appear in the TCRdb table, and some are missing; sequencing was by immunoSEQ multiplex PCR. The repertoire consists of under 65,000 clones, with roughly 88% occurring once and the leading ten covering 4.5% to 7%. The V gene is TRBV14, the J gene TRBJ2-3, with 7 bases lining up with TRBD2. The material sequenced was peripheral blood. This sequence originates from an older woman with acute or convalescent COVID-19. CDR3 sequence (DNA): TGTGCCAGCAGCCAAGATGGCCGGGGGGCAGATACGCAGTATTTT. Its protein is CASSQDGRGADTQYF.